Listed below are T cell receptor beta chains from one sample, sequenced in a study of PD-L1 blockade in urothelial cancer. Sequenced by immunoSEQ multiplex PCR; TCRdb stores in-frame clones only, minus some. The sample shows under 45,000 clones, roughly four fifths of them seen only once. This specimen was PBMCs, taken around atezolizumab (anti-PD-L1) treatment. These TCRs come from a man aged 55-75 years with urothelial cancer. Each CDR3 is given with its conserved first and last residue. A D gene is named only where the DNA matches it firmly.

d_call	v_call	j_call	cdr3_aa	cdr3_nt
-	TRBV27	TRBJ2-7	CASSLRDTYSYEQYF	TGTGCCAGCAGTTTAAGGGACACCTACTCCTACGAGCAGTACTTC
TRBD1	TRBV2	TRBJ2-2	CASRKDRGVTGELFF	TGTGCCAGCAGGAAGGACAGGGGGGTTACCGGGGAGCTGTTTTTT
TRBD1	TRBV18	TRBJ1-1	CASSPSTGGTEAFF	TGTGCCAGCTCACCGTCAACAGGGGGGACTGAAGCTTTCTTT
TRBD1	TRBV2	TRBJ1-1	CASKGIQGASEAFF	TGTGCCAGCAAAGGGATCCAGGGGGCAAGTGAAGCTTTCTTT
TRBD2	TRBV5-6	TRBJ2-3	CASSPGLAGAQITQYF	TGTGCCAGCAGCCCCGGACTAGCCGGTGCCCAGATTACGCAGTATTTT
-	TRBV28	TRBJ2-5	CASSPAPRGETQYF	TGTGCCAGCAGCCCGGCCCCCCGAGGGGAGACCCAGTACTTC
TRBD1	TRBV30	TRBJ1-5	CAWSATRGTGAQPQHF	TGTGCCTGGAGTGCAACCCGCGGGACAGGGGCTCAGCCCCAGCATTTT
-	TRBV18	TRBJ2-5	CASSPVASLPLQETQYF	TGTGCCAGCTCACCGGTTGCAAGCCTGCCCCTTCAAGAGACCCAGTACTTC
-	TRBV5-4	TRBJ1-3	CASSLPAGESISGNTIYF	TGTGCCAGCAGCTTACCGGCGGGGGAGTCAATCTCTGGAAACACCATATATTTT
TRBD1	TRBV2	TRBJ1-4	CASSERDRLFF	TGTGCCAGCAGTGAACGGGACAGACTGTTTTTT
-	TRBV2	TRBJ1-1	CASSEAEGGPEAFF	TGTGCCAGCAGTGAAGCGGAAGGGGGTCCTGAAGCTTTCTTT
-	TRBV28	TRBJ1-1	CASSLWGGTDGTEAFF	TGTGCCAGCAGTTTATGGGGGGGGACTGACGGCACTGAAGCTTTCTTT
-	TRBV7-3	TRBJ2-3	CASSLFGGGLGTDTQYF	TGTGCCAGCAGCTTATTTGGCGGGGGCCTTGGGACAGATACGCAGTATTTT
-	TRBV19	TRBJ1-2	CASSTSDSNSGYTF	TGTGCCAGTAGTACCTCGGACAGTAACTCTGGCTACACCTTC
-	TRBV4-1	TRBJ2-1	CASSQVGQGGPLLYNEQFF	TGCGCCAGCAGCCAAGTCGGACAGGGAGGGCCTCTTCTCTACAATGAGCAGTTCTTC
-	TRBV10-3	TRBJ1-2	CAISDIRREGYTF	TGTGCCATCAGTGATATTAGGAGGGAGGGCTACACCTTC
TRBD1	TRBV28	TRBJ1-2	CASSLFRDRGGGYTF	TGTGCCAGCAGTTTGTTCCGGGACAGGGGGGGAGGCTACACCTTC